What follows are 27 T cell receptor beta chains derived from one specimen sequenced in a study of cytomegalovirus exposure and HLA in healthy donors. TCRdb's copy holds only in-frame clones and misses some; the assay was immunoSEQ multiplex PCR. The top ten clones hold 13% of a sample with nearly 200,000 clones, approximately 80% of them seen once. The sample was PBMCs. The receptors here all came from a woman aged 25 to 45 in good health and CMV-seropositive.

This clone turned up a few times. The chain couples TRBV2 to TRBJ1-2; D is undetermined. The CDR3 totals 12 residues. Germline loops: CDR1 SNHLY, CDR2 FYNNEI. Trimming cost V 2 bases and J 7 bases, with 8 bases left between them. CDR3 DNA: TGTGCCAGCAGTGAAATTGAGGGTGGCTACACCTTC. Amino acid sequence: CASSEIEGGYTF. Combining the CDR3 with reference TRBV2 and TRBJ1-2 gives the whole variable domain EPEVTQTPSHQVTQMGQEVILRCVPISNHLYFYWYRQILGQKVEFLVSFYNNEISEKSEIFDDQFSVERPDGSNFTLKIRSTKLEDSAMYFCASSEIEGGYTFGSGTRLTVV.

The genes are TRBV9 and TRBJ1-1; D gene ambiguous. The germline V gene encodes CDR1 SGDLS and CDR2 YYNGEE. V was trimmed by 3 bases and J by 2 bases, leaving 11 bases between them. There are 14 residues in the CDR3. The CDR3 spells CASSAQNLNTEAFF. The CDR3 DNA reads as TGTGCCAGCAGCGCACAGAATTTAAACACTGAAGCTTTCTTT.

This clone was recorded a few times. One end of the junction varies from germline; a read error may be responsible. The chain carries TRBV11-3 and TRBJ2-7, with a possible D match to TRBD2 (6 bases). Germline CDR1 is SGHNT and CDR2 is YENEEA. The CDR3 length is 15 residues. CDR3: CASSLDPAGSSEQYF. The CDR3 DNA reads TGTGCCAGCAGCTTAGATCCAGCGGGCTCCTCCGAGCAGTACTTC.

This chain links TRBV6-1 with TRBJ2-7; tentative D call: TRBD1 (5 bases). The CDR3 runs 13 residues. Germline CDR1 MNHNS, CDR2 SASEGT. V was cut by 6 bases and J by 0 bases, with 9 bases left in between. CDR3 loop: CASRPQGSYEQYF. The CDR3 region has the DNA TGTGCCAGCAGGCCCCAGGGCTCCTACGAGCAGTACTTC.

The CDR3 nucleotides read TGTGCCAGCAGTTACTCATTTGCAGAGAACACCGGGGAGCTGTTTTTT. As protein: CASSYSFAENTGELFF. The rearrangement links TRBV6-6 to TRBJ2-2, with D unresolved. CDR1 MNHNY and CDR2 SVGAGI come from the germline V gene (reference sequence). Trimming shortened V by 0 bases and J by 1 base, and 9 bases separated the two germline ends. The CDR3 has 16 residues.

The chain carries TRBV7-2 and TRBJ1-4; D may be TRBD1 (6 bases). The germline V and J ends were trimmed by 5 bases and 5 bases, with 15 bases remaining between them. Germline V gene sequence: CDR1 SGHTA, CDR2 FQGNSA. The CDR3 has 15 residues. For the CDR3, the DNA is TGTGCCAGCAGCCTCCAAACAGGGCCCAATGAAAAACTGTTTTTT. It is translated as CASSLQTGPNEKLFF.

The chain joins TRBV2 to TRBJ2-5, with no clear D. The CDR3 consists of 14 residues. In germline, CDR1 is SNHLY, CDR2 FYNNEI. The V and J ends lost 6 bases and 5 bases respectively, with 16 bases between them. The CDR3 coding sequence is TGTGCCAGCAGGGCTAGTGAAAATAGGGAGACCCAGTACTTC. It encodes CASRASENRETQYF.

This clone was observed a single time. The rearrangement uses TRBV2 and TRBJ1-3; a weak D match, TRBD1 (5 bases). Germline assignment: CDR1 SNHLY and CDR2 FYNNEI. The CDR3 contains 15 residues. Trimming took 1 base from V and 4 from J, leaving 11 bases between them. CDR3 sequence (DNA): TGTGCCAGCAGTGAAGAAGCAGGGTGGGGAAACACCATATATTTT. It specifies CASSEEAGWGNTIYF.

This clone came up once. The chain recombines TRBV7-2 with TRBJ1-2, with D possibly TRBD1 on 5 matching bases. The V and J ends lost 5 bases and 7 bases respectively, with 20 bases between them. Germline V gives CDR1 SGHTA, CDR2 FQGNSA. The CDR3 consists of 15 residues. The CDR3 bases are TGTGCCAGCAGCCCCGAGGGGACCCGGGACTCTGGCTACACCTTC. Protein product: CASSPEGTRDSGYTF.

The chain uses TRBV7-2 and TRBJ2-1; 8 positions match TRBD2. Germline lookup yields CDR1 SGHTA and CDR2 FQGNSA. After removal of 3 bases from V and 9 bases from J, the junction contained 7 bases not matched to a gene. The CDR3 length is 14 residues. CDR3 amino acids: CASSLGGRRGEQFF. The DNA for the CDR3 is TGTGCCAGCAGCTTGGGCGGGAGGAGGGGTGAGCAGTTCTTC.

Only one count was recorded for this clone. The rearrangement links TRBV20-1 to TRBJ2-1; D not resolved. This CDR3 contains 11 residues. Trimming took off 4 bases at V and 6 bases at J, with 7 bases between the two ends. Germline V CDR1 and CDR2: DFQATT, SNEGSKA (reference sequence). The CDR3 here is CSAIPVNEQFF. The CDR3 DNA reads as TGCAGTGCTATCCCCGTCAATGAGCAGTTCTTC.

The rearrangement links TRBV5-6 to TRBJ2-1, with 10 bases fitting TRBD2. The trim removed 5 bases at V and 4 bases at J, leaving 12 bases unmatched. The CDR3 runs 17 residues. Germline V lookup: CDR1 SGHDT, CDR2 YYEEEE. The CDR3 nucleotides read TGTGCCAGCAGAAAGACTAGCGGGTGGGTCCCTTACAATGAGCAGTTCTTC. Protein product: CASRKTSGWVPYNEQFF.

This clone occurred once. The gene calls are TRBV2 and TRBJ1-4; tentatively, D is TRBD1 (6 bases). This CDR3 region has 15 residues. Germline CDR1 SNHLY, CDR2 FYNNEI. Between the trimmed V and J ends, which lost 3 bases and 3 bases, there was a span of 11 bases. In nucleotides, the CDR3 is TGTGCCAGCAGTGATTTGGGGGCGGCTAATGAAAAACTGTTTTTT. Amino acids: CASSDLGAANEKLFF.

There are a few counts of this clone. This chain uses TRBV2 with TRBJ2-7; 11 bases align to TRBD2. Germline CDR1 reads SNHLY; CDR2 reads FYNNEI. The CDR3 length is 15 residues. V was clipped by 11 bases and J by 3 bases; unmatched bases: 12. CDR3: CASRLAGSPVYEQYF. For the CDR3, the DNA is TGTGCCTCCAGACTAGCGGGAAGCCCCGTCTACGAGCAGTACTTC. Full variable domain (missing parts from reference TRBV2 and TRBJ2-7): EPEVTQTPSHQVTQMGQEVILRCVPISNHLYFYWYRQILGQKVEFLVSFYNNEISEKSEIFDDQFSVERPDGSNFTLKIRSTKLEDSAMYFCASRLAGSPVYEQYFGPGTRLTVT.

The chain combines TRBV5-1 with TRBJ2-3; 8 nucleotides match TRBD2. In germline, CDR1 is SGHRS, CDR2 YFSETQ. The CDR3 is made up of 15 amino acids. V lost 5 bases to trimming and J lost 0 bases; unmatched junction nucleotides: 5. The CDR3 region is CASRRLATSTDTQYF. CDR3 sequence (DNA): TGCGCCAGCAGAAGACTAGCGACTAGCACAGATACGCAGTATTTT.

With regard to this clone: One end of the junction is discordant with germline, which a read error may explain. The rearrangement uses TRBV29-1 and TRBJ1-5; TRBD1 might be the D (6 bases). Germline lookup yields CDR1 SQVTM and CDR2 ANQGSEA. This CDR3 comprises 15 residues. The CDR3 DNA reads TGCAGTGTTGGGGGGCAGGGCAATAGCAATCAGCCCCAGCATTTT. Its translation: CSVGGQGNSNQPQHF.

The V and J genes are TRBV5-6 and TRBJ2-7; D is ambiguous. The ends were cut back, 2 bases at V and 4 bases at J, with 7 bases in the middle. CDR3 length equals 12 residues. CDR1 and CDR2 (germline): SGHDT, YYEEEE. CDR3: CASSFSGYEQYF. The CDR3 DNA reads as TGTGCCAGCAGCTTCTCGGGTTACGAGCAGTACTTC.

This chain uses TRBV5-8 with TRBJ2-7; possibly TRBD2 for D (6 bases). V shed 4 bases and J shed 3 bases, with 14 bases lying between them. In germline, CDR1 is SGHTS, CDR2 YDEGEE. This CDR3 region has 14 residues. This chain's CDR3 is CASSLGTVDYEQYF. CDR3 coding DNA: TGTGCCAGCAGCCTGGGGACTGTAGACTACGAGCAGTACTTC.

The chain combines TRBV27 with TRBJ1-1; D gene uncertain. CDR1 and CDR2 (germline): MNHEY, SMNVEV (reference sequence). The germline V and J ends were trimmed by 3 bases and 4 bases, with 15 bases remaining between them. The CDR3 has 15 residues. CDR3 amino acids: CASSFIRERLTEAFF. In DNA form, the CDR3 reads TGTGCCAGCAGTTTTATCCGGGAGAGGCTCACTGAAGCTTTCTTT.

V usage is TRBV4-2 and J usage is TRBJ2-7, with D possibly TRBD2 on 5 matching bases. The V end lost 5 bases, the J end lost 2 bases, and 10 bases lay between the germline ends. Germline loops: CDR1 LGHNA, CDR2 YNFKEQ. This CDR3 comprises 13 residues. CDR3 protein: CASSGSQPYEQYF. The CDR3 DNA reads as TGTGCCAGCAGCGGGAGTCAGCCCTACGAGCAGTACTTC.

DNA of the CDR3: TGTGCCACCAGCAGAGAGAGGCAGCCCCAGCATTTT. This codes for CATSRERQPQHF. V gene TRBV15 combines with J gene TRBJ1-5; the D is unclear. V was clipped by 0 bases and J by 7 bases, with 4 bases between them. This CDR3 region has 12 residues. Germline lookup yields CDR1 LNHNV and CDR2 YYDKDF (reference sequence).

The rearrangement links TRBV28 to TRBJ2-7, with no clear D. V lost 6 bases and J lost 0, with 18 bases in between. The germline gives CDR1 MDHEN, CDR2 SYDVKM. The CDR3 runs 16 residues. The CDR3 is CASSAQIRVNSYEQYF. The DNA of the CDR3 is TGTGCCAGCAGCGCACAAATCCGGGTTAACTCCTACGAGCAGTACTTC.

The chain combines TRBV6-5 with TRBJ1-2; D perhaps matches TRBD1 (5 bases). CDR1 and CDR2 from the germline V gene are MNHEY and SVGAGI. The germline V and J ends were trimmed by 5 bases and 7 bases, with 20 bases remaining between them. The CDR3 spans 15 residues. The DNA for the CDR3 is TGTGCCAGCAGTAGCCGTCTGACAGCCCCTAGTGGCTACACCTTC. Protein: CASSSRLTAPSGYTF.

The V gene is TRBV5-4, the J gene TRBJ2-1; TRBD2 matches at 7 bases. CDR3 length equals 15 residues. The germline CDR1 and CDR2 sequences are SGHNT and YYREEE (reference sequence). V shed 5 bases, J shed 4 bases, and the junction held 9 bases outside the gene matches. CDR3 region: CASSSAREVYNEQFF. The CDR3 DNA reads TGTGCCAGCAGTAGTGCCCGGGAGGTTTACAATGAGCAGTTCTTC.

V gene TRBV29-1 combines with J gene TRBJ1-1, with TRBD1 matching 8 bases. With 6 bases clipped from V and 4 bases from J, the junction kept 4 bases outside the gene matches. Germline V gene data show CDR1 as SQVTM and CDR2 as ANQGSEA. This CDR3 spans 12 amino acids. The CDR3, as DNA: TGCAGCGTGGCCGGACAGGGCACTGAAGCTTTCTTT. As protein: CSVAGQGTEAFF.

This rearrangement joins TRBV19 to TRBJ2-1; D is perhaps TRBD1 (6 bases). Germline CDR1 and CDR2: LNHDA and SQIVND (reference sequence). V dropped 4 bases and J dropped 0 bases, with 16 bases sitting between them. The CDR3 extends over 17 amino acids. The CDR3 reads CASSRRDILSSYNEQFF. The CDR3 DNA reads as TGTGCCAGTAGTAGAAGGGACATTCTGAGCTCCTACAATGAGCAGTTCTTC.

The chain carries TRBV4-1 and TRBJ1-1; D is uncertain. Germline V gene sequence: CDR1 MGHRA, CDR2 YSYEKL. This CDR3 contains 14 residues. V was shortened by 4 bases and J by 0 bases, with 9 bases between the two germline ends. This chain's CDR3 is CASSPEGLNTEAFF. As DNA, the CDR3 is TGCGCCAGCAGCCCCGAGGGTCTGAACACTGAAGCTTTCTTT.